What follows are 16 T cell receptor beta chains derived from one specimen sequenced in a study of blood T cell dynamics during melanoma immunotherapy. Described time point: pre-treatment baseline. The repertoire was sequenced with immunoSEQ multiplex PCR; TCRdb's copy has only in-frame clones and lacks some. The data hold 10,000 or so clones, with 84% observed a single time. The sample here was blood, taken from a patient treated with checkpoint blockade. The receptors were sampled from a human donor with melanoma.

The genes are TRBV27 and TRBJ1-6; D ambiguous. Trimming left V 2 bases short and J 5 bases short, with 13 bases between. Germline CDR1 and CDR2: MNHEY and SMNVEV (reference sequence). The CDR3 loop spans 16 amino acids. The CDR3 DNA sequence: TGTGCCAGCAGTTTAACCCTCGCAGCGCATAATTCACCCCTCCACTTT. It yields the protein CASSLTLAAHNSPLHF.

This clone was observed a handful of times. This sequence joins TRBV13 and TRBJ2-7; D is unresolved. The V end lost 4 bases, the J end lost 0 bases, and 4 bases lay between the germline ends. Germline V gives CDR1 PRHDT, CDR2 FYEKMQ (reference sequence). This CDR3 has 12 amino acids. The CDR3 DNA is TGTGCCAGCAGCTCCCACTCCTACGAGCAGTACTTC. Translating gives CASSSHSYEQYF.

The chain has TRBV9 and TRBJ1-2, with D possibly being TRBD1 (6 bases). Between the trimmed V and J ends, which lost 1 base and 4 bases, there was a span of 8 bases. The CDR3 loop spans 13 amino acids. CDR1 and CDR2 from the germline V gene are SGDLS and YYNGEE. CDR3 in DNA: TGTGCCAGCAGCGTATCAGGGGCCTATGGCTACACCTTC. Translating it yields CASSVSGAYGYTF.

The chain combines TRBV9 with TRBJ2-3, with 9 nucleotides matching TRBD2. V was pared by 1 base and J by 2 bases, with 5 bases of the junction left unmatched. The CDR3 spans 16 residues. Germline CDR1 and CDR2: SGDLS and YYNGEE. The CDR3 bases are TGTGCCAGCAGCGTAACAAGCGGGGGGACCACAGATACGCAGTATTTT. It translates to CASSVTSGGTTDTQYF.

The chain uses TRBV27 and TRBJ1-1; D perhaps matches TRBD1 (5 bases). V dropped 3 bases and J dropped 1 base, with 12 bases sitting between them. Germline V gives CDR1 MNHEY, CDR2 SMNVEV (reference sequence). The CDR3 covers 15 residues. CDR3 protein: CASSLEGGGNTEAFF. The CDR3 DNA follows: TGTGCCAGCAGTTTGGAGGGCGGGGGGAACACTGAAGCTTTCTTT.

This clone was seen a handful of times. This chain's CDR3 is CASSSPRDEQFF. Written as DNA, the CDR3 is TGTGCCAGCAGCTCGCCTAGAGATGAGCAGTTCTTC. The rearrangement uses TRBV7-8 and TRBJ2-1; D not resolved. The V end lost 4 bases, the J end lost 8 bases, and 9 bases lay between the germline ends. The CDR3 is 12 amino acids. Looked up from germline, CDR1 is SGHVS and CDR2 is FQNEAQ.

The gene calls are TRBV5-6 and TRBJ2-7; 12 positions match TRBD2. V shed 4 bases, J shed 3 bases, and the junction held 5 bases outside the gene matches. Germline-derived CDR1 and CDR2 are SGHDT and YYEEEE. The CDR3 runs 15 residues. CDR3 residues: CASSPTSGGRYEQYF. The CDR3 nucleotides read TGTGCCAGCAGCCCCACTAGCGGGGGGCGCTACGAGCAGTACTTC.

This clone was seen just once. V usage is TRBV5-4 and J usage is TRBJ2-3, with D perhaps matching TRBD2 (5 bases). The CDR3 runs to 12 residues. V shed 4 bases and J shed 7 bases, with 10 bases lying between them. In germline, CDR1 is SGHNT, CDR2 YYREEE (reference sequence). The CDR3 loop is CASSPTGNTQYF. As DNA, the CDR3 is TGTGCCAGCAGCCCCACCGGGAATACGCAGTATTTT. The whole variable domain, filled in from reference TRBV5-4 and TRBJ2-3, reads ETGVTQSPTHLIKTRGQQVTLRCSSQSGHNTVSWYQQALGQGPQFIFQYYREEENGRGNFPPRFSGLQFPNYSSELNVNALELDDSALYLCASSPTGNTQYFGPGTRLTVL.

As concerns this clone: One end of the junction does not line up with germline, which may come from a read error. J is TRBJ2-1 and V is TRBV5-5; D might be TRBD1 (5 bases). The CDR3 covers 11 residues. Germline CDR1 and CDR2: SGHKS and YYEKEE (reference sequence). CDR3 residues: CASSLVDSLIF. The CDR3 nucleotides read TGTGCCAGCAGCTTGGTAGACAGTTTAATCTTC. The full variable domain, its missing parts supplied by reference TRBV5-5 and TRBJ2-1, is DAGVTQSPTHLIKTRGQQVTLRCSPISGHKSVSWYQQVLGQGPQFIFQYYEKEERGRGNFPDRFSARQFPNYSSELNVNALLLGDSALYLCASSLVDSLIFGPGTRLTVL.

V gene TRBV9 combines with J gene TRBJ2-7; D possibly corresponds to TRBD2 (5 bases). V gave up 4 bases and J gave up 1 base, with 12 bases separating them. The CDR3 length is 14 residues. From germline, CDR1 is SGDLS and CDR2 YYNGEE. In DNA, the CDR3 is TGTGCCAGCAGCCTCCGGTGGGAGTCCTACGAGCAGTACTTC. Its protein product is CASSLRWESYEQYF. The complete variable domain, with remaining parts taken from reference TRBV9 and TRBJ2-7, reads DSGVTQTPKHLITATGQRVTLRCSPRSGDLSVYWYQQSLDQGLQFLIQYYNGEERAKGNILERFSAQQFPDLHSELNLSSLELGDSALYFCASSLRWESYEQYFGPGTRLTVT.

The chain has TRBV13 and TRBJ2-2, with D perhaps TRBD2 (6 bases). Looked up from germline, CDR1 is PRHDT and CDR2 is FYEKMQ (reference sequence). This CDR3 is 14 amino acids long. V gave up 0 bases and J gave up 6 bases, with 8 bases separating them. For the CDR3, the DNA is TGTGCCAGCAGCTTAGGTTTAGCGGCCGGGGAGCTGTTTTTT. It yields the protein CASSLGLAAGELFF.

This clone was detected a few times. V is TRBV6-6 and J is TRBJ2-5, with 9 bases lining up with TRBD1. From germline, CDR1 is MNHNY and CDR2 SVGAGI (reference sequence). Trimming removed 4 bases from V and 5 bases from J; junction bases left unmatched: 5. The CDR3 contains 14 residues. The CDR3 reads CASSFGQGWETQYF. CDR3 DNA sequence: TGTGCCAGCAGTTTCGGACAGGGGTGGGAGACCCAGTACTTC.

The chain recombines TRBV11-2 with TRBJ2-3, with 8 nucleotides matching TRBD1. V dropped 4 bases and J dropped 6; count of bases not matched to a gene: 18. The CDR3 is made up of 18 amino acids. Per germline, CDR1 SGHAT and CDR2 FQNNGV. The CDR3, as DNA: TGTGCCAGCAGCTACGGGCAGGGGGCGTTTAGTGCGGGGGATACGCAGTATTTT. Protein: CASSYGQGAFSAGDTQYF. Filled out from reference TRBV11-2 and TRBJ2-3, the complete variable domain reads EAGVAQSPRYKIIEKRQSVAFWCNPISGHATLYWYQQILGQGPKLLIQFQNNGVVDDSQLPKDRFSAERLKGVDSTLKIQPAKLEDSAVYLCASSYGQGAFSAGDTQYFGPGTRLTVL.

The chain uses TRBV4-2 and TRBJ2-3, with 12 bases aligning to TRBD2. The germline CDR1 and CDR2 sequences are LGHNA and YNFKEQ. Germline trimming cut 2 bases from V and 4 bases from J; bases unmatched to any gene: 1. CDR3 length: 15 residues. Written as DNA, the CDR3 is TGTGCCAGCAGCCAAACTAGCGGGGGGCCAGATACGCAGTATTTT. Protein sequence: CASSQTSGGPDTQYF.

This clone was counted between two and nine times. The chain combines TRBV10-3 with TRBJ1-6; D unresolved. CDR3 length: 12 residues. CDR1 ENHRY and CDR2 SYGVKD come from the germline V gene. V dropped 10 bases and J dropped 10 bases, with 14 bases sitting between them. The CDR3 sequence: CATNTPGSPLHF. DNA of the CDR3: TGTGCCACCAACACGCCCGGGTCACCCCTCCACTTT.

The J gene is TRBJ1-2, the V gene TRBV30; D gene uncertain. The CDR3 length is 12 residues. V lost 4 bases, J lost 4 bases, and 10 bases lay in between. Germline CDR1 GTSNPN, CDR2 SVGIG (reference sequence). The CDR3, as DNA: TGTGCCTGGAATCCACAGATCTATGGCTACACCTTC. Protein sequence: CAWNPQIYGYTF.